This T cell receptor beta chain was sequenced for a study of beta chain features in type 1 diabetes. The authors reverse transcribed all of the isolated RNA, so sequencing captured expressed TCRB transcripts. This table comes from immunoSEQ multiplex PCR, and its TCRdb copy is limited to in-frame clones, with some not included. The sample has about 900,000 clones, around a sixth seen once; the top ten hold 0.02% to 0.025%. This clone was detected a few times. Sorting that relied on CD45RO/CCR7/CD25/CD127/CD95/CD27 yielded CD4+ naive, central memory, regulatory and stem cell-like memory cells. This CDR3 region has 17 residues. J was trimmed by 5 bases and V by 1 base; bases with no gene match: 13. CDR1 and CDR2 from the germline V gene are SEHNR and FQNEAQ (reference sequence).

J is TRBJ1-1 and V is TRBV7-9, with 7 bases lining up with TRBD1. The source material was naive CD4+ T cells from blood. This receptor was taken from a woman aged 18-30 years in good health. The CDR3 DNA is TGTGCCAGCAGCTTAGGTAGCTCAGGGGGGAGTTGGACTGAAGCTTTCTTT. It yields the protein CASSLGSSGGSWTEAFF.